This TCR beta chain was observed in a study of blood T cell repertoires in COVID-19. Original handling: Amplified reference gene primers provided the basis for estimating nucleated cell counts. The assay was immunoSEQ multiplex PCR, and TCRdb's table has in-frame clones only and misses some. V, J and clone size were drawn from that table, and D and trimming were deduced from the DNA. The data contain 300,000 to 400,000 clones, 88% of them seen just once; the ten biggest clones take up around 1.2%. V gave up 6 bases and J gave up 6 bases; unmatched junction bases: 8. Germline V gene sequence: CDR1 MNHEY, CDR2 SVGAGI. CDR3 size: 14 residues. Participant ages covered about 18 to 90 years across about 22 US areas. Donors of Cohort 3 who recovered were those that had two negative PCRs, clearance, or symptom resolution.

The TCR sequence derives from a woman under 30 who had recovered from COVID-19. This chain uses TRBV6-5 with TRBJ1-2; 9 nucleotides align to TRBD1. The sample was PBMCs or T cells enriched from blood (not recorded which). DNA of the CDR3: TGTGCCAGCAGCCCACAGGGGGCTGCGGATGGCTACACCTTC. This translates into CASSPQGAADGYTF.